Listed here are 15 T cell receptor beta chains from one sample, sequenced in a study of cytomegalovirus exposure and HLA in healthy donors. Use of 60 Vbeta and 13 Jbeta primers characterized the PCR. Using immunoSEQ multiplex PCR, the repertoire was profiled, and TCRdb retains in-frame clones only, with some absent. The sample includes some 200,000 clones, over 75% seen only once; the top ten take 1.5% to 2%. The sample was PBMCs. The receptors were sampled from a man aged 18 to 30 in good health and CMV-seronegative.

This clone was seen a handful of times. The chain combines TRBV10-3 with TRBJ2-3; TRBD1 aligns across 8 bases. The germline V gene encodes CDR1 ENHRY and CDR2 SYGVKD. The CDR3 loop spans 15 amino acids. With V trimmed by 7 bases and J by 0 bases, 6 bases remained unmatched. DNA for the CDR3: TGTGCCATCATGACAGGGGAGTCTAGCACAGATACGCAGTATTTT. Translating gives CAIMTGESSTDTQYF.

This clone was detected only a few times. The chain employs TRBV5-4 and TRBJ2-1; 14 bases are a match to TRBD2. The CDR3 length is 19 residues. Germline values: CDR1 SGHNT, CDR2 YYREEE (reference sequence). Trimming removed 3 bases from V and 0 bases from J; junction bases left unmatched: 8. CDR3 nucleotide sequence: TGTGCCAGCAGCTCTCCGACTAGCGGGGGGGCGGACTCCTACAATGAGCAGTTCTTC. Its protein is CASSSPTSGGADSYNEQFF.

The rearrangement joins TRBV4-1 to TRBJ2-3; D may be TRBD2 (6 bases). Germline lookup yields CDR1 MGHRA and CDR2 YSYEKL. V dropped 0 bases and J dropped 8 bases, with 15 bases sitting between them. The CDR3 has 15 residues. This CDR3 reads CASSQEHGSGGTQYF. The CDR3 DNA follows: TGCGCCAGCAGCCAAGAGCACGGGTCCGGGGGTACGCAGTATTTT.

The rearrangement uses TRBV5-6 and TRBJ1-2; 9 bases agree with TRBD1. This CDR3 contains 14 residues. J gave up 4 bases and V 2 bases, and 3 bases lay outside the gene matches. CDR1 is SGHDT, CDR2 YYEEEE, per germline. The DNA for the CDR3 is TGTGCCAGCAGCTTCTGGACAGGGGTCTATGGCTACACCTTC. This codes for CASSFWTGVYGYTF.

This clone appeared once. This chain links TRBV11-2 with TRBJ1-5; D possibly corresponds to TRBD1 (6 bases). This CDR3 region has 13 residues. The germline gives CDR1 SGHAT, CDR2 FQNNGV. V dropped 4 bases and J dropped 4 bases, with 8 bases sitting between them. Here the CDR3 reads CASSSDRNQPQHF. The CDR3 nucleotides are TGTGCCAGCAGCTCGGACAGAAATCAGCCCCAGCATTTT. Combining the CDR3 with reference TRBV11-2 and TRBJ1-5 gives the whole variable domain EAGVAQSPRYKIIEKRQSVAFWCNPISGHATLYWYQQILGQGPKLLIQFQNNGVVDDSQLPKDRFSAERLKGVDSTLKIQPAKLEDSAVYLCASSSDRNQPQHFGDGTRLSIL.

CDR3 in DNA: TGTGCCAGCAGCTTCACCGGGACAGGGATGGATGAGCAGTTCTTC. This codes for CASSFTGTGMDEQFF. The chain carries TRBV11-3 and TRBJ2-1; 9 nucleotides line up with TRBD1. CDR3 length: 15 residues. V lost 3 bases and J lost 8; bases outside the gene matches: 8. Germline CDR1 SGHNT, CDR2 YENEEA.

A note on this clone: Other DNA sequences of this sample code for an identical CDR3. The gene calls are TRBV9 and TRBJ2-1; TRBD2 matches at 7 bases. Germline trimming cut 0 bases from V and 0 bases from J; bases unmatched to any gene: 3. The CDR3 runs 16 residues. From germline, CDR1 is SGDLS and CDR2 YYNGEE. CDR3 DNA: TGTGCCAGCAGCGTAGGGGGCGGGAGCTCCTACAATGAGCAGTTCTTC. Translating gives CASSVGGGSSYNEQFF.

This chain links TRBV4-1 with TRBJ2-3, with TRBD2 matching 8 bases. Per the germline V gene, CDR1 is MGHRA and CDR2 is YSYEKL. The CDR3 sequence is 16 residues long. The V segment lost 4 bases and the J segment 1 base; nucleotides outside the gene matches: 7. In DNA form, the CDR3 reads TGCGCCAGCAGCCTCAGCCTAGCGGGTGGCACAGATACGCAGTATTTT. This encodes CASSLSLAGGTDTQYF.

Only a few counts were recorded for this clone. The rearrangement uses TRBV21-1 and TRBJ1-3; the DNA was not used to check the table's D call, TRBD1. TRBV21-1 is assigned pseudogene status. This CDR3 contains 15 residues. The CDR3 sequence is CASPDRTRDGNTIYF. The CDR3 bases are TGTGCCTCACCGGACAGGACCAGGGATGGAAACACCATATATTTT.

The V gene is TRBV4-1, the J gene TRBJ2-7; D perhaps matches TRBD2 (5 bases). CDR3 length equals 16 residues. The V gene's germline CDR1 is MGHRA and CDR2 YSYEKL. V shed 0 bases and J shed 0 bases, with 12 bases lying between them. The CDR3 loop is CASSQDGSEPSYEQYF. CDR3 DNA sequence: TGCGCCAGCAGCCAAGATGGTAGCGAACCCTCCTACGAGCAGTACTTC.

The J gene is TRBJ1-1, the V gene TRBV11-2; D perhaps matches TRBD1 (6 bases). V gave up 4 bases and J gave up 1 base, with 13 bases separating them. Germline values: CDR1 SGHAT, CDR2 FQNNGV. This CDR3 is built from 15 residues. The CDR3 spells CASSSIRGRNTEAFF. CDR3 DNA sequence: TGTGCCAGCAGCTCGATCAGGGGTAGGAACACTGAAGCTTTCTTT.

This sequence joins TRBV5-4 and TRBJ2-3, with 7 bases that match TRBD2. The CDR3 length is 16 residues. The germline gives CDR1 SGHNT, CDR2 YYREEE (reference sequence). With 1 base clipped from V and 0 bases from J, the junction kept 5 bases outside the gene matches. CDR3 nucleotide sequence: TGTGCCAGCAGCTTGCGGGCTAGCGGTAGCACAGATACGCAGTATTTT. Translated, it gives CASSLRASGSTDTQYF.

The J gene is TRBJ2-5, the V gene TRBV7-8, with 15 bases matching TRBD2. The V and J ends lost 3 bases and 5 bases, in that order; junction bases with no gene match: 10. The CDR3 sequence is 18 residues long. CDR1 is SGHVS and CDR2 is FQNEAQ in the germline V gene. The CDR3 sequence is CASSLIAGTSGRIETQYF. The CDR3 region has the DNA TGTGCCAGCAGCTTGATTGCCGGGACTAGCGGGAGGATCGAGACCCAGTACTTC.

The chain uses TRBV10-3 and TRBJ2-3; D is unclear. This CDR3 is built from 15 residues. The V and J ends lost 0 bases and 2 bases respectively, with 9 bases between them. Germline CDR1 and CDR2: ENHRY and SYGVKD. Here the CDR3 DNA reads TGTGCCATCAGTGAGTCGCGAACAGACACAGATACGCAGTATTTT. This translates into CAISESRTDTDTQYF.

This clone was counted a few times. The rearrangement uses TRBV7-3 and TRBJ2-3, with 13 bases that match TRBD2. The CDR3 totals 16 residues. With 5 bases clipped from V and 5 bases from J, the junction kept 7 bases outside the gene matches. Germline CDR1 and CDR2: SGHTA and FQGTGA. CDR3 protein: CASSAGLAGAIDTQYF. CDR3 DNA sequence: TGTGCCAGCAGCGCAGGACTAGCGGGAGCCATAGATACGCAGTATTTT.